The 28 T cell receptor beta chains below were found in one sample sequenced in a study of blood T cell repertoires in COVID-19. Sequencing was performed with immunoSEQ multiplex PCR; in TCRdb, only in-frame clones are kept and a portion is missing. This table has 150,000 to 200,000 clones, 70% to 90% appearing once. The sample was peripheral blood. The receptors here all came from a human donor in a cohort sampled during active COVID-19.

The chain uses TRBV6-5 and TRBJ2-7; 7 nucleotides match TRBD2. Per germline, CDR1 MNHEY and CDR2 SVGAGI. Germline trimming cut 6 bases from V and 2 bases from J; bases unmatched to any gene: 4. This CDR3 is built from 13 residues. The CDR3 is CASRTGLAYEQYF. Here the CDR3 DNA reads TGTGCCAGCAGAACCGGACTAGCCTACGAGCAGTACTTC.

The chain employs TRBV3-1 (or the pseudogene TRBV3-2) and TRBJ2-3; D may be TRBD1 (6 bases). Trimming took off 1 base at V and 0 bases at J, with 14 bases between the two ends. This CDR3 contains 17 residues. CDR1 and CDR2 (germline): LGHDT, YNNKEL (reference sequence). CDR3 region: CASSQGTGTYSTDTQYF. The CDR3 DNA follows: TGTGCCAGCAGCCAAGGGACCGGGACATATAGCACAGATACGCAGTATTTT.

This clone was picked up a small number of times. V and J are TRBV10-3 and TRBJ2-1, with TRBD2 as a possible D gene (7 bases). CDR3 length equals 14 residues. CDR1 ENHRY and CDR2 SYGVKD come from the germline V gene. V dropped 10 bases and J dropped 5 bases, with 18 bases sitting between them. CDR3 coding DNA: TGTGCCACCGCGGTAAGGGGGGGGCACAATGAGCAGTTCTTC. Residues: CATAVRGGHNEQFF.

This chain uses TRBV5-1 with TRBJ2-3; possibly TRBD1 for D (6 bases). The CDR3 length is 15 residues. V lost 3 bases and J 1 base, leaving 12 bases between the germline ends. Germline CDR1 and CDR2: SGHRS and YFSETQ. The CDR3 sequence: CASSSYGGRTDTQYF. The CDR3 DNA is TGCGCCAGCAGCTCGTATGGGGGCCGCACAGATACGCAGTATTTT.

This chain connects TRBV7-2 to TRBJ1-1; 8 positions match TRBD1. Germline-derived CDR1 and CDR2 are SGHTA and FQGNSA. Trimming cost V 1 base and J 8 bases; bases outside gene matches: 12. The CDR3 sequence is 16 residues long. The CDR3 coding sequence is TGTGCCAGCAGCTTAGTAGGTTACGACAGGACAGGGGAAGCTTTCTTT. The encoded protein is CASSLVGYDRTGEAFF.

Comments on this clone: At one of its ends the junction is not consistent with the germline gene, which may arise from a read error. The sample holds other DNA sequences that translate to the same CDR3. The CDR3 here is CASSYTGSSYEQYF. The CDR3 region has the DNA TGTGCCAGCAGTTATACGGGGAGCTCCTACGAGCAGTATTTC. The V and J genes are TRBV6-5 and TRBJ2-7; D may be TRBD2 (5 bases). The CDR3 sequence is 14 residues long. Germline lookup yields CDR1 MNHEY and CDR2 SVGAGI.

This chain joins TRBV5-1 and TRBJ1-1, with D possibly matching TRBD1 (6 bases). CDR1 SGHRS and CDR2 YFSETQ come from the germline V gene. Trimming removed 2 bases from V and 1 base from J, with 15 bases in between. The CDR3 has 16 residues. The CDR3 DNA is TGCGCCAGCAGCTTTCAAAGTACAGGGAGGAACACTGAAGCTTTCTTT. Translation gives CASSFQSTGRNTEAFF.

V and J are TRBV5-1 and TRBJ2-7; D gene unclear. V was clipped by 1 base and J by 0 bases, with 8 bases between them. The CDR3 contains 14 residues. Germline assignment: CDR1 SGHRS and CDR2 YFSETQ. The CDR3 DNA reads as TGCGCCAGCAGCTTGACGCTAGGCTCCTACGAGCAGTACTTC. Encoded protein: CASSLTLGSYEQYF.

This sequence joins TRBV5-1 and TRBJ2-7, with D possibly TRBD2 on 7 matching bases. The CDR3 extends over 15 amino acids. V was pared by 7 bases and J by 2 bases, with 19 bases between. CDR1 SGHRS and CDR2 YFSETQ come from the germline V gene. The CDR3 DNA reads TGCGCCAGCTCCCCACTGGCGGGGGCAACCTACGAGCAGTACTTC. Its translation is CASSPLAGATYEQYF.

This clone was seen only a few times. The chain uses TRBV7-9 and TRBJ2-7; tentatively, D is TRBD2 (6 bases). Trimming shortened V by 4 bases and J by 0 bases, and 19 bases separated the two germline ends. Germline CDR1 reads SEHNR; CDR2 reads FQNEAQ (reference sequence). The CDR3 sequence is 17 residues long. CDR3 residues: CASSSPRGSGSSYEQYF. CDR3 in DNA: TGTGCCAGCAGCTCCCCCCGTGGTAGCGGAAGCTCCTACGAGCAGTACTTC.

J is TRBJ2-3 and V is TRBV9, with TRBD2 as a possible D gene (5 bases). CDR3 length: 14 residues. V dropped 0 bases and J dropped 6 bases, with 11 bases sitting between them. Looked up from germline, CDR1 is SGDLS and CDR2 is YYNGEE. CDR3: CASSVAEDWDTQYF. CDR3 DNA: TGTGCCAGCAGCGTAGCGGAGGACTGGGATACGCAGTATTTT.

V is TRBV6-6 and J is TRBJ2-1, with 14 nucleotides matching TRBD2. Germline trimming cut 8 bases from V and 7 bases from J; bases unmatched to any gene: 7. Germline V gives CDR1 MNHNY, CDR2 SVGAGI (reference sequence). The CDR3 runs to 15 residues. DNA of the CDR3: TGTGCCAGCTCACCCGGGACTAGCGGGAGAAATGAGCAGTTCTTC. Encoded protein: CASSPGTSGRNEQFF.

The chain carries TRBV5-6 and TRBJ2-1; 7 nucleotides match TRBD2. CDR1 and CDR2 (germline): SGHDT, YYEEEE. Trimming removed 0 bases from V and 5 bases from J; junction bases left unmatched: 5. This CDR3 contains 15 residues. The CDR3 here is CASSLGGRLNNEQFF. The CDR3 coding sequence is TGTGCCAGCAGCTTGGGCGGGAGACTCAACAATGAGCAGTTCTTC.

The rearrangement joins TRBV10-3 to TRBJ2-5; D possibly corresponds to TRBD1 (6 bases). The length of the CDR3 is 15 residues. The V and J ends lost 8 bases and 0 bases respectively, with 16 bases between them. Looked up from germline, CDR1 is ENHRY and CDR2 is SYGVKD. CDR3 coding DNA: TGTGCCATCGGCAGGGGAGCAATCAACCAAGAGACCCAGTACTTC. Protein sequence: CAIGRGAINQETQYF.

DNA of the CDR3: TGTGCCACCGAGGAAAGGGGGACCTACGAGCAGTACTTC. This encodes CATEERGTYEQYF. The chain joins TRBV19 to TRBJ2-7, with D tentatively TRBD1 (6 bases). V dropped 10 bases and J dropped 2 bases, with 15 bases sitting between them. The CDR3 has 13 amino acids. Germline CDR1 and CDR2: LNHDA and SQIVND (reference sequence).

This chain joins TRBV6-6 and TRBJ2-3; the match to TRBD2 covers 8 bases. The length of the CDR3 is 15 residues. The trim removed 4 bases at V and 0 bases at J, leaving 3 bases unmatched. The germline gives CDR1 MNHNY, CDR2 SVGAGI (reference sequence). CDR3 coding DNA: TGTGCCAGCAGTTTCGAGCGGGGGAGCACAGATACGCAGTATTTT. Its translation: CASSFERGSTDTQYF.

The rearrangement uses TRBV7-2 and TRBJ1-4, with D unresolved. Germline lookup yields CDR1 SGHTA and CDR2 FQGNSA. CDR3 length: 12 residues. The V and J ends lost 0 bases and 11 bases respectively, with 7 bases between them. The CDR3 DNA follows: TGTGCCAGCAGCTTAGCGCCCGGGAAACTGTTTTTT. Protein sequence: CASSLAPGKLFF.

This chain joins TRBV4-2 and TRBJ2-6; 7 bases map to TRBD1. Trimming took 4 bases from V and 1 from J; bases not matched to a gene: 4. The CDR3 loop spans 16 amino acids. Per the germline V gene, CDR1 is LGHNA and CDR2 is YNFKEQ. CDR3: CASSPLDRSGANVLTF. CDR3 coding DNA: TGTGCCAGCAGCCCTCTGGACAGGTCTGGGGCCAACGTCCTGACTTTC.

CDR3 coding DNA: TGCAGCGTTGAAGAGGCCAGGGGGCATCAAGCTTTCTTT. Encoded protein: CSVEEARGHQAFF. This chain connects TRBV29-1 to TRBJ1-1, with 8 bases aligning to TRBD1. The germline CDR1 and CDR2 sequences are SQVTM and ANQGSEA. The CDR3 sequence is 13 residues long. V lost 0 bases to trimming and J lost 9 bases; unmatched junction nucleotides: 6.

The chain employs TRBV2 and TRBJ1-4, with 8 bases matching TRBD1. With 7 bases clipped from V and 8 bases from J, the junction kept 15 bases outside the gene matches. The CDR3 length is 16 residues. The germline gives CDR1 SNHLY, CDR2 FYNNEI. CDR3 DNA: TGTGCCAGCACCCAACTTGACAGGGGTTCAGGAGAAAAACTGTTTTTT. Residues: CASTQLDRGSGEKLFF.

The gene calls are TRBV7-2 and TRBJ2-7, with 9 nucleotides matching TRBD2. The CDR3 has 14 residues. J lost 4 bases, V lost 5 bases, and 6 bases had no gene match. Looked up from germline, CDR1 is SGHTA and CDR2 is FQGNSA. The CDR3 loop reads CASSQSGGPYEQYF. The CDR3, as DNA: TGTGCCAGCAGCCAGAGCGGGGGGCCATACGAGCAGTACTTC.

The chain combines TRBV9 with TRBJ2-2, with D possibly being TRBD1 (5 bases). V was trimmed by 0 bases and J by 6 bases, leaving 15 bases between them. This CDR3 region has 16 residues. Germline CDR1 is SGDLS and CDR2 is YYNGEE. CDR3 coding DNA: TGTGCCAGCAGCGTAGGGTCAGGGCATCGTTCCGGGGAGCTGTTTTTT. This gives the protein CASSVGSGHRSGELFF.

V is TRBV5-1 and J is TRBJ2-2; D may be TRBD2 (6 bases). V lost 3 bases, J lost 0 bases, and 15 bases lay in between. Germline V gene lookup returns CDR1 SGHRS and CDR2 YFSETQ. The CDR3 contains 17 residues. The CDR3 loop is CASSYGTGNANTGELFF. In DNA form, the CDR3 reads TGCGCCAGCAGCTACGGGACTGGTAACGCGAACACCGGGGAGCTGTTTTTT.

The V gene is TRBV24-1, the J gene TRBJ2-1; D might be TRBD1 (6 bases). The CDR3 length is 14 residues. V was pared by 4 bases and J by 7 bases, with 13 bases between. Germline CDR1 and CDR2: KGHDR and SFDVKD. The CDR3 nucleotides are TGTGCCACCAGTGAAAGAGGCAGGGGAAATGAGCAGTTCTTC. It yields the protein CATSERGRGNEQFF.

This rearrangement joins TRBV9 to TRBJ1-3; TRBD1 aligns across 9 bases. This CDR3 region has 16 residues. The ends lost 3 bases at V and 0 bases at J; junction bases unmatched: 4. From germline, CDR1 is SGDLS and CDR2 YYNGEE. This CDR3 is CASSGGQGLSGNTIYF. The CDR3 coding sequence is TGTGCCAGCAGCGGGGGACAGGGACTCTCTGGAAACACCATATATTTT.

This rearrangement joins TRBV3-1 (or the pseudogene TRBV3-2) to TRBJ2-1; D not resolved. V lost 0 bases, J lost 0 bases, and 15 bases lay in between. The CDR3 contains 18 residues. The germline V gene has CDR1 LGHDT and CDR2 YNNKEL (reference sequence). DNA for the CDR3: TGTGCCAGCAGCCAAGAGCCCCCGAGCACTGGCTCCTACAATGAGCAGTTCTTC. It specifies CASSQEPPSTGSYNEQFF.

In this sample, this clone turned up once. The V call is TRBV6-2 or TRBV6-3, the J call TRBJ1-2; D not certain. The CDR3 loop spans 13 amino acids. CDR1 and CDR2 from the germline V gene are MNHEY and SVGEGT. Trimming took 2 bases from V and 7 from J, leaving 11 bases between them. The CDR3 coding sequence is TGTGCCAGCAGTTACCCTATGAATGGTGGCTACACCTTC. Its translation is CASSYPMNGGYTF.

The DNA for the CDR3 is TGTGCCAGCAGGAGGGAACCATACACCGGGGAGCTGTTTTTT. Translation gives CASRREPYTGELFF. The genes are TRBV6-5 and TRBJ2-2, with a possible D match to TRBD2 (5 bases). Trimming pared 6 bases from V and 3 bases from J, leaving 11 bases between. The CDR3 loop spans 14 amino acids. CDR1 is MNHEY and CDR2 is SVGAGI in the germline V gene.